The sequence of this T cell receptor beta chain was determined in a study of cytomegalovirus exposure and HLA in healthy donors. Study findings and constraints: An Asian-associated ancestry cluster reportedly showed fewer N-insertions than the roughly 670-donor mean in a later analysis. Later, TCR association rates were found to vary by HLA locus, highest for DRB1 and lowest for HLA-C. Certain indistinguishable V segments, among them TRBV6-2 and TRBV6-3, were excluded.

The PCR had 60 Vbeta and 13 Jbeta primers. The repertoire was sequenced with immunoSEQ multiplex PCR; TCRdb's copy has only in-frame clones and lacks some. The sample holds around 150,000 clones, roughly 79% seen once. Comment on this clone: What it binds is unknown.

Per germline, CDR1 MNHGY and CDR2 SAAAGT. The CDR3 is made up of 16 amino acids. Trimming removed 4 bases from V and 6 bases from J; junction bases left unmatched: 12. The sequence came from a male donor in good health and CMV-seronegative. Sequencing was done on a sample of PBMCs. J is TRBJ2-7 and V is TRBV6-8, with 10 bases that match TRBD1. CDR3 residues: CASSFDRGRILGEQYF. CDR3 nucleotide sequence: TGTGCCAGCAGTTTCGACAGGGGGCGCATCTTGGGCGAGCAGTACTTC.